What follows describes a single TCR beta chain. This sample is part of a study of CXCR4 blockade with PD-1 therapy in pancreatic cancer. The CDR3 has 15 amino acids. The V end lost 2 bases, the J end lost 5 bases, and 13 bases lay between the germline ends. CDR1 is SGHRS, CDR2 YFSETQ, per germline. The repertoire was sequenced with immunoSEQ multiplex PCR; TCRdb's copy has only in-frame clones and lacks some. The sample holds 2,000 or so clones, 50% to 70% seen once. The V gene is TRBV5-1, the J gene TRBJ1-4; the D gene is possibly TRBD1 (6 bases). The source of this sequence is a human donor with pancreatic ductal adenocarcinoma. The source material was tumor tissue. The CDR3 sequence: CASSFNRARNEKLFF. As DNA, the CDR3 is TGCGCCAGCAGCTTCAACAGGGCACGAAATGAAAAACTGTTTTTT.